These T cell receptor beta chains were read from a single sample in a study of T cell responses to AZD1222 COVID-19 vaccine. The protocol was immunoSEQ multiplex PCR, while the TCRdb copy is restricted to in-frame clones and leaves out a portion. This sample has some 150,000 clones, with around 90% found just once. Sequenced material: peripheral blood, taken on day 0 of AZD1222 vaccination. The receptors were sampled from an adult in good health. The CDR3 runs from the conserved cysteine through the conserved F or W. A D gene is named only where the DNA matches it firmly. Only part of the rows carry a size: once, few, many, or a class if the clone is expanded.

j_call,v_call,clone_size,d_call,cdr3_nt,cdr3_aa
TRBJ1-1,TRBV7-9,.,.,TGTGCCAGCAGCTTAGTCCATAGGACAGACACTGAAGCTTTCTTT,CASSLVHRTDTEAFF
TRBJ1-3,TRBV29-1,.,.,TGCAGCGTTGTGACAAACTCTGGAAACACCATATATTTT,CSVVTNSGNTIYF
TRBJ2-3,TRBV7-2,.,.,TGTGCCAGCAGCTTAGGGCTGCTGGGACTAGATACGCAGTATTTT,CASSLGLLGLDTQYF
TRBJ2-2,TRBV19,.,.,TGTGCCAGTACTCAGGGGTGGGATGTCACCGGGGAGCTGTTTTTT,CASTQGWDVTGELFF
TRBJ2-1,TRBV7-9,.,TRBD1,TGTGCCAGCAGCCCCGGGACAGGTGAAGACAATGAGCAGTTCTTC,CASSPGTGEDNEQFF
TRBJ1-1,TRBV29-1,once,.,TGCAGCGCCGAAGGGGACGGTTGGGGCACTGAAGCTTTCTTT,CSAEGDGWGTEAFF
TRBJ2-5,TRBV9,.,.,TGTGCCAGCAGCGTAGATCGGGGCTTGAAGACCCAGTACTTC,CASSVDRGLKTQYF
TRBJ2-2,TRBV2,.,TRBD2,TGTGCCAGCTCCGGGACTAGGGAGCTGTTTTTT,CASSGTRELFF
TRBJ2-1,TRBV28,.,.,TGTGCCAGCAGCTCCTACAATGAGCAGTTCTTC,CASSSYNEQFF
TRBJ2-7,TRBV6-1,.,TRBD2,TGTGCCAGCAGTGAGTGGACTAGCGGGCCCTACGAGCAGTACTTC,CASSEWTSGPYEQYF
TRBJ2-1,TRBV11-1,.,TRBD2,TGTGCCAGCAGCCCCGGACTAGCGGGAGGACATGAGCAGTTCTTC,CASSPGLAGGHEQFF